This T cell receptor beta chain was documented in a study of shared clonotypes between healthy human individuals. Notes on the study in general: The four-donor shared clonotypes exceeded non-shared clonotypes in generation probability, with non-shared ones scoring lower. Generally, naive subsets came out with larger estimated richness than memory subsets. Among donors, sharing of clonotypes was expected to be affected by sequencing depth.

Notes on this clone: Its antigen is not known.

The CDR3 is 12 residues long. CDR1 and CDR2 from the germline V gene are MNHNS and SASEGT. Trimming left V 10 bases short and J 2 bases short, with 12 bases between. Only in-frame clones appear in the TCRdb table, and some are missing; sequencing was by immunoSEQ multiplex PCR. The data show just over 95,000 clones, under 70% seen once. The chain joins TRBV6-1 to TRBJ2-7, with D possibly called TRBD1 or TRBD2 (5 bases each). The clonotype originates from a man aged 25-45 years in good health. The material sequenced was memory CD8+ T cells sorted from blood. The sample's subset: CD45RO+ cells pooled with CCR7-negative TemRA cells. CDR3 bases: TGTGCCACGCCGGGACCGACCTACGAGCAGTACTTC. It translates to CATPGPTYEQYF.